This T cell receptor (beta chain) emerged from a study of control samples from healthy donors and cancer patients (dated by TCRdb to 2018 to 2020). Inclusive of the bounding cysteine and phenylalanine, the CDR3 is 15 residues long. The DNA shown is the 45-base CDR3, in frame from base 1. The germline V gene (reference sequence) provides CDR1 GTSNPN and CDR2 SVGIG. V is cut by 0 bases and J by 4 bases, and the space between the germline ends is 12 bases. In regard to this clone: No antigen is known for it. No much larger clonotype is one base removed from it; base qualities were not supplied.

To prepare the library, the immunoSEQ multiplex PCR assay was applied. In TCRdb, the immuneACCESS table is reduced to in-frame sequences with V and J assigned. These tables do not hold every clone; where another copy was compared, an unresolved V gene accounts for under half, and the others remain unexplained. The sample profile shows some 170,000 clones; around 94% of them were found once. The top ten clonotypes cover around 13% of the sample. The sequence came from a man in his sixties with colorectal cancer. The chain joins TRBV30 to TRBJ2-2; the D segment could be TRBD2, given 7 matching bases. The sequencing input was PBMCs. The CDR3: CAWSVFGGATGELFF. The DNA sequence is as follows: TGTGCCTGGAGTGTTTTTGGGGGGGCCACCGGGGAGCTGTTTTTT.